This paragraph covers one T cell receptor (beta chain) sequence. The length of the CDR3 is 15 residues. With V trimmed by 8 bases and J by 7 bases, 16 bases remained unmatched. The source of the sample is a study of patients and donors after allogeneic stem cell transplantation. MiXCR, run by TCRdb on the RT-PCR reads, gives a single entry per CDR3 protein. The repertoire holds 70,000 or so distinct CDR3 sequences, with around a quarter as singletons. V gene TRBV12-3 or TRBV12-4 combines with J gene TRBJ2-7, with 8 positions matching TRBD1. Sequencing used blood, either unsorted or a sorted T cell fraction (not recorded which). The sequence was obtained from a human donor who was either an allogeneic HSCT recipient or a stem cell or donor lymphocyte infusion donor (not recorded which). It is not recorded whose cells these are; they may come from a transplant donor. CDR3 sequence: CASAWAGQGIWEQYF. CDR3 nucleotides: TGTGCCAGCGCCTGGGCTGGACAGGGCATCTGGGAGCAGTACTTC.